The 17 T cell receptor beta chains listed next were all sequenced from one sample in a study of chemoradiotherapy in HPV16-positive cancers. TCRdb's copy holds only in-frame clones and misses some; the assay was immunoSEQ multiplex PCR. The table records over 3,500 clones, approximately 84% of them present only once. The sample in question was tumor tissue, obtained from a patient who underwent chemoradiotherapy. Receptors were obtained from a human donor with HPV-associated anogenital cancer.

The rearrangement links TRBV6-1 to TRBJ2-1; D may be TRBD2 (6 bases). This CDR3 has 16 residues. The germline CDR1 and CDR2 sequences are MNHNS and SASEGT. Trimming cost V 4 bases and J 0 bases, with 13 bases left between them. CDR3 amino acids: CASSVGGGGSYNEQFF. The CDR3 DNA follows: TGTGCCAGCAGTGTGGGGGGTGGGGGCTCCTACAATGAGCAGTTCTTC.

The chain carries TRBV30 and TRBJ2-4, with TRBD1 matching 11 bases. The CDR3 runs 15 residues. The germline V gene encodes CDR1 GTSNPN and CDR2 SVGIG (reference sequence). The J segment lost 8 bases and the V segment lost 0 bases, leaving 6 bases of the junction unmatched. CDR3 region: CAWSVRTGGLYIQYF. The CDR3 DNA reads as TGTGCCTGGAGTGTACGGACAGGGGGCTTGTACATTCAGTACTTC.

J is TRBJ2-5 and V is TRBV5-1; no reliable D call. Germline CDR1 is SGHRS and CDR2 is YFSETQ. V lost 0 bases to trimming and J lost 5 bases, with 11 bases between them. CDR3 size: 14 residues. CDR3 protein: CASSLAGTSETQYF. The CDR3 DNA sequence: TGCGCCAGCAGCTTGGCCGGCACTTCTGAGACCCAGTACTTC.

V usage is TRBV28 and J usage is TRBJ1-1; D may be TRBD1 (5 bases). Germline CDR1 reads MDHEN; CDR2 reads SYDVKM. V was cut by 2 bases and J by 1 base, with 11 bases left in between. The CDR3 has 15 amino acids. The CDR3 region has the DNA TGTGCCAGCAGTTTAGGGGGTCGAGAGAACACTGAAGCTTTCTTT. Encoded protein: CASSLGGRENTEAFF.

The chain is built from TRBV11-2 and TRBJ2-7; D unclear. The CDR3 has 16 residues. Germline V gene data show CDR1 as SGHAT and CDR2 as FQNNGV. With 1 base removed from V and 3 bases from J, the gap between germline ends came to 16 bases. The CDR3 nucleotides read TGTGCCAGCAGCTTAGCGGCTAGTGATTATATCTACGAGCAGTACTTC. Its translation: CASSLAASDYIYEQYF.

J is TRBJ2-4 and V is TRBV4-1; 8 nucleotides match TRBD2. V shed 0 bases and J 2 bases; nucleotides not matched to a gene: 6. The CDR3 loop spans 17 amino acids. Germline values: CDR1 MGHRA, CDR2 YSYEKL. The CDR3 DNA follows: TGCGCCAGCAGCCAAGATCACGGGGGGGCAACCAAAAACATTCAGTACTTC. Translation: CASSQDHGGATKNIQYF.

V usage is TRBV5-1 and J usage is TRBJ2-1; TRBD2 agrees at 8 bases. Germline loops: CDR1 SGHRS, CDR2 YFSETQ. The CDR3 contains 17 residues. J was trimmed by 0 bases and V by 3 bases; bases with no gene match: 8. In DNA form, the CDR3 reads TGCGCCAGCAGCTCATCCCCAGGGACTAGCTCCTACAATGAGCAGTTCTTC. Amino acid sequence: CASSSSPGTSSYNEQFF.

This chain links TRBV10-3 with TRBJ2-1, with TRBD1 matching 9 bases. Germline V gives CDR1 ENHRY, CDR2 SYGVKD. CDR3 length: 18 amino acids. J lost 7 bases, V lost 0 bases, and 13 bases had no gene match. CDR3 region: CAISESREGTGIRNEQFF. For the CDR3, the DNA is TGTGCCATCAGTGAGTCGAGAGAGGGGACAGGGATTCGGAATGAGCAGTTCTTC.

This clone was detected a few times. V gene TRBV6-4 combines with J gene TRBJ2-3; no reliable D call. This CDR3 is 15 amino acids long. Germline lookup yields CDR1 MRHNA and CDR2 SNTAGT. The V gene lost 2 bases and the J gene lost 2 bases, with 11 bases spanning the gap. The CDR3 protein is CASSDSLDPTDTQYF. Here the CDR3 DNA reads TGTGCCAGCAGTGACAGCCTAGATCCCACAGATACGCAGTATTTT.

This clone was seen only once. V and J are TRBV2 and TRBJ2-2, with a weak D call TRBD2 (5 bases). The CDR3 is made up of 16 amino acids. V was clipped by 6 bases and J by 0 bases, with 14 bases between them. Germline V gene data show CDR1 as SNHLY and CDR2 as FYNNEI. CDR3 coding DNA: TGTGCCAGCAGACGGGGTACAATCACGAACACCGGGGAGCTGTTTTTT. It translates to CASRRGTITNTGELFF.

The rearrangement uses TRBV27 and TRBJ2-7; D gene ambiguous. CDR1 and CDR2 from the germline V gene are MNHEY and SMNVEV (reference sequence). Trimming left V 5 bases short and J 0 bases short, with 11 bases between. The CDR3 covers 14 residues. The CDR3 loop reads CASSTIQSSYEQYF. The CDR3, as DNA: TGTGCCAGCAGTACAATCCAGAGCTCCTACGAGCAGTACTTC.

This clone was picked up one time. The J gene is TRBJ2-7, the V gene TRBV28; TRBD1 matches at 7 bases. This CDR3 comprises 11 residues. Per the germline V gene, CDR1 is MDHEN and CDR2 is SYDVKM. The trim removed 10 bases at V and 6 bases at J, leaving 6 bases unmatched. The CDR3 region has the DNA TGTGCCACCCACAGGGGCGGCGAGCAGTACTTC. Its translation: CATHRGGEQYF. Filled out from reference TRBV28 and TRBJ2-7, the complete variable domain reads DVKVTQSSRYLVKRTGEKVFLECVQDMDHENMFWYRQDPGLGLRLIYFSYDVKMKEKGDIPEGYSVSREKKERFSLILESASTNQTSMYLCATHRGGEQYFGPGTRLTVT.

V is TRBV7-6 and J is TRBJ2-1; possibly TRBD2 for D (5 bases). The germline gives CDR1 SGHVS, CDR2 FNYEAQ. The CDR3 has 13 residues. V lost 0 bases to trimming and J lost 10 bases, with 10 bases between them. CDR3 loop: CASSLAYSGEQFF. The CDR3 DNA reads as TGTGCCAGCAGCTTAGCGTACTCGGGGGAGCAGTTCTTC.

The rearrangement links TRBV7-7 to TRBJ2-1; TRBD2 matches at 8 bases. This CDR3 contains 16 residues. Germline trimming cut 5 bases from V and 8 bases from J; bases unmatched to any gene: 14. CDR1 is SSHAT and CDR2 is FNYEAQ in the germline V gene (reference sequence). For the CDR3, the DNA is TGTGCCAGCAGCCCCAGAGCGGGAGTCGGGTTCGATGAGCAGTTCTTC. Amino acid sequence: CASSPRAGVGFDEQFF.

V is TRBV11-2 and J is TRBJ2-3; 11 bases fit TRBD2. The CDR3 totals 16 residues. CDR1 SGHAT and CDR2 FQNNGV come from the germline V gene. V lost 5 bases to trimming and J lost 5 bases; unmatched junction nucleotides: 9. CDR3 bases: TGTGCCAGCAGCCCTAGACTAGCGGGAAGAGGAGATACGCAGTATTTT. Residues: CASSPRLAGRGDTQYF.

The chain has TRBV29-1 and TRBJ1-2; perhaps TRBD1 as D (5 bases). The V and J ends lost 4 bases and 6 bases respectively, with 12 bases between them. Germline CDR1 reads SQVTM; CDR2 reads ANQGSEA. The CDR3 has 12 residues. CDR3 amino acids: CSVGGGRHGYTF. CDR3 in DNA: TGCAGCGTTGGGGGCGGAAGACATGGCTACACCTTC.

The gene calls are TRBV7-2 and TRBJ1-6, with a weak D call TRBD1 (6 bases). CDR3 length equals 15 residues. V lost 3 bases, J lost 6 bases, and 12 bases lay in between. Germline-derived CDR1 and CDR2 are SGHTA and FQGNSA. CDR3 in amino acids: CASSFQGTINSPLHF. DNA for the CDR3: TGTGCCAGCAGCTTTCAGGGGACGATTAATTCACCCCTCCACTTT.